This T cell receptor beta chain came from a study of somatic mutations in cytotoxic T cells in rheumatoid arthritis. This clone was found once. Sequenced by immunoSEQ multiplex PCR; TCRdb stores in-frame clones only, minus some. Of around 7,400 clones detected, 85% to 90% appear once; the ten largest clones hold 26%. V lost 4 bases and J lost 5; bases outside the gene matches: 10. Germline V gene lookup returns CDR1 MGHRA and CDR2 YSYEKL. The CDR3 extends over 18 amino acids. This receptor was obtained from a woman in her seventies with rheumatoid arthritis. The sample consisted of CD8+ T cells sorted from blood. This sequence joins TRBV4-1 and TRBJ2-1; 14 positions match TRBD2. The CDR3 nucleotides are TGCGCCAGCAGCCGCGGGACTAGCGGGAGCCGCCCTGACAATGAGCAGTTCTTC. It encodes CASSRGTSGSRPDNEQFF.